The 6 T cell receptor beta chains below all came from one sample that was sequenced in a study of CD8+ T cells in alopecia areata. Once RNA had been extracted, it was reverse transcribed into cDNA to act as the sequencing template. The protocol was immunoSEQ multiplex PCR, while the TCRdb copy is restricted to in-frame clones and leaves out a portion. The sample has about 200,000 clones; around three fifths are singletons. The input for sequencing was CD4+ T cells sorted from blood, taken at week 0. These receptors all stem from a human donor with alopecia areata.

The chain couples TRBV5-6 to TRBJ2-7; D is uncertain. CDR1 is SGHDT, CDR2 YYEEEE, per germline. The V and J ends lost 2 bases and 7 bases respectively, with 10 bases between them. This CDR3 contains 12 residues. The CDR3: CASSLLTAEQYF. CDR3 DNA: TGTGCCAGCAGCTTACTTACGGCGGAGCAGTACTTC.

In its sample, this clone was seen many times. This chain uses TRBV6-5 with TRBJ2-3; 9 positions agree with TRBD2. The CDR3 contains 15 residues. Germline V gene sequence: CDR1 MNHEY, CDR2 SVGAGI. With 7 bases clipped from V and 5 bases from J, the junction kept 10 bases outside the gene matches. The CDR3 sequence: CASTLSGGHGDTQYF. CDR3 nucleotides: TGTGCCAGCACCTTAAGCGGGGGGCATGGAGATACGCAGTATTTT.

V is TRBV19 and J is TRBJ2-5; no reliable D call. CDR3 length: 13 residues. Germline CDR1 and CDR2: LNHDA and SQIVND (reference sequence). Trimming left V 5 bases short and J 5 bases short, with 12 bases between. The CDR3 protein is CASSSGPRETQYF. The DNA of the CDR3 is TGTGCCAGTAGTTCGGGTCCTAGGGAGACCCAGTACTTC.

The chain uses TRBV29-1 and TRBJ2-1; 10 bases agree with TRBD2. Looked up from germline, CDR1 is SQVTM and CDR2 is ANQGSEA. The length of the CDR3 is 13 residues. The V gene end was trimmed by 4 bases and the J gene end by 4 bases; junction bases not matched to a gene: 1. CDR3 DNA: TGCAGCGTTGTACTAGCGGGGTACAATGAGCAGTTCTTC. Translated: CSVVLAGYNEQFF.

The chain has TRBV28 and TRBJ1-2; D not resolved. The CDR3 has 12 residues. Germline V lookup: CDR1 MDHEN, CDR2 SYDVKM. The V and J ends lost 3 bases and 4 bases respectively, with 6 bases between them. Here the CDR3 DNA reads TGTGCCAGCAGTTTGTGGGCCTATGGCTACACCTTC. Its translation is CASSLWAYGYTF.

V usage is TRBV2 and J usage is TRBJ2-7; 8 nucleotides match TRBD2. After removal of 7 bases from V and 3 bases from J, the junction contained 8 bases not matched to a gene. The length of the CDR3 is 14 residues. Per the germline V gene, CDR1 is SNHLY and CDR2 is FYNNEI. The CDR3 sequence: CASMSTSEHYEQYF. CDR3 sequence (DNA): TGTGCCAGCATGTCGACTAGCGAACACTACGAGCAGTACTTC.